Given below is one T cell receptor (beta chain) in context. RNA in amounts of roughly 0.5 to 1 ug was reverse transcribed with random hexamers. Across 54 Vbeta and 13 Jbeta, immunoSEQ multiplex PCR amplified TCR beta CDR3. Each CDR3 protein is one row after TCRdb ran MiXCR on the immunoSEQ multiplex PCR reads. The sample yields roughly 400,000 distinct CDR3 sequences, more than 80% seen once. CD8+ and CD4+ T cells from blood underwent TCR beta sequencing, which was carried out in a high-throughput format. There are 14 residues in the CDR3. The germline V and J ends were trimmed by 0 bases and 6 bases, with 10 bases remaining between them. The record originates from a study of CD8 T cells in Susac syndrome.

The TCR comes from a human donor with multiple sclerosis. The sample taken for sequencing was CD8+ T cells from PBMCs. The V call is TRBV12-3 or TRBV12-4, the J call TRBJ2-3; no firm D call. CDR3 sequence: CASSLALRHDTQYF. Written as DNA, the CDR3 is TGTGCCAGCAGTTTAGCGCTGAGGCACGATACGCAGTATTTT.